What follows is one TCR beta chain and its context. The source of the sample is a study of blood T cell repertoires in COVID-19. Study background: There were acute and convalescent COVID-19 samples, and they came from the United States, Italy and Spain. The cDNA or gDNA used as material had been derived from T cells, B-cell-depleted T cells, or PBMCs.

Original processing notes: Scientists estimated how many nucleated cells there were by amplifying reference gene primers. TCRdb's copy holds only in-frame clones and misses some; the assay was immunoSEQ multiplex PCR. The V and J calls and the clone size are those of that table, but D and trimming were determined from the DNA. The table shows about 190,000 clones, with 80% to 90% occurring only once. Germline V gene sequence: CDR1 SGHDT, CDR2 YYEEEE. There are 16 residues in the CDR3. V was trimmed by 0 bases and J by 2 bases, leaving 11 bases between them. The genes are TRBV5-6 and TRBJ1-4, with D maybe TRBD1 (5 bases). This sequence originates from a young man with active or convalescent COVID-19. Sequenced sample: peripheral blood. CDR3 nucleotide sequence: TGTGCCAGCAGCTTGGAAGGCACAGGTACTAATGAAAAACTGTTTTTT. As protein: CASSLEGTGTNEKLFF.